These 25 T cell receptor beta chains share one sample of origin, sequenced in a study of glioma-infiltrating T cells after dendritic cell vaccination. Data came from immunoSEQ multiplex PCR; TCRdb stores just in-frame clones and leaves some out. The sample contains about 92,000 clones, 70% to 90% of which appear only once. This specimen was blood, taken before dendritic cell vaccination. These receptors originate from a human donor with glioblastoma.

V and J are TRBV4-2 and TRBJ1-1, with TRBD1 as a possible D gene (5 bases). The CDR3 contains 15 residues. V shed 0 bases and J shed 6 bases, with 14 bases lying between them. Germline V lookup: CDR1 LGHNA, CDR2 YNFKEQ. The CDR3 is CASSQDPFRGAEAFF. CDR3 bases: TGTGCCAGCAGCCAAGATCCGTTCCGGGGGGCTGAAGCTTTCTTT.

The V call is TRBV29-1, the J call TRBJ2-1, with D uncertain. V gave up 7 bases and J gave up 1 base, with 14 bases separating them. The CDR3 totals 14 residues. The V gene's germline CDR1 is SQVTM and CDR2 ANQGSEA. CDR3 amino acids: CSGVPLESYNEQFF. DNA of the CDR3: TGCAGCGGAGTACCCCTAGAGTCCTACAATGAGCAGTTCTTC.

This chain uses TRBV7-9 with TRBJ1-3, with D unresolved. The germline V gene has CDR1 SEHNR and CDR2 FQNEAQ (reference sequence). CDR3 length: 12 residues. Trimming shortened V by 5 bases and J by 2 bases, and 4 bases separated the two germline ends. The CDR3 DNA sequence: TGTGCCAGCAGCGTAACTGGAAACACCATATATTTT. As protein: CASSVTGNTIYF.

V and J are TRBV10-3 and TRBJ2-7; 11 nucleotides match TRBD2. V trimming: 4 bases; J trimming: 7 bases; junction bases outside the gene matches: 9. The CDR3 extends over 15 amino acids. Germline values: CDR1 ENHRY, CDR2 SYGVKD. The CDR3 nucleotides read TGTGCCATCAGTGGTGGTAGCGGGAGGGAGTGGGAGCAGTACTTC. This sequence encodes CAISGGSGREWEQYF.

This chain connects TRBV29-1 to TRBJ2-1, with D possibly TRBD1 on 5 matching bases. Trimming removed 3 bases at V and 4 bases at J, with 7 bases between. The V gene's germline CDR1 is SQVTM and CDR2 ANQGSEA. This CDR3 region has 12 residues. The CDR3 region is CSVDKGYNEQFF. The CDR3 DNA sequence: TGCAGCGTTGATAAGGGGTACAATGAGCAGTTCTTC.

This clone has a single count. The chain uses TRBV6-5 and TRBJ2-7; a weak D match, TRBD2 (6 bases). The CDR3 has 14 residues. Germline-derived CDR1 and CDR2 are MNHEY and SVGAGI. V lost 5 bases and J lost 3, with 14 bases in between. The CDR3 loop reads CASSTPGGIYEQYF. The CDR3, as DNA: TGTGCCAGCAGTACCCCAGGAGGGATCTACGAGCAGTACTTC.

This clone was seen only once. The chain has TRBV19 and TRBJ1-2, with 8 positions matching TRBD1. Germline assignment: CDR1 LNHDA and CDR2 SQIVND (reference sequence). The CDR3 is 14 residues long. Losses at the gene ends were 1 base for V and 7 bases for J; bases not matched to a gene: 5. This CDR3 is CASSIATGAAGYTF. The CDR3 bases are TGTGCCAGTAGTATAGCGACAGGGGCGGCTGGCTACACCTTC.

The genes are TRBV7-6 and TRBJ2-7, with TRBD1 matching 8 bases. J lost 1 base, V lost 1 base, and 6 bases had no gene match. The germline CDR1 and CDR2 sequences are SGHVS and FNYEAQ. This CDR3 is built from 16 residues. The chain's CDR3 is CASSLGQGAISYEQYF. The CDR3 nucleotides are TGTGCCAGCAGCTTAGGGCAGGGGGCTATATCCTACGAGCAGTACTTC.

This chain joins TRBV6-5 and TRBJ1-2; D might be TRBD1 (6 bases). Germline-derived CDR1 and CDR2 are MNHEY and SVGAGI. The CDR3 totals 14 residues. V gave up 4 bases and J gave up 8 bases, with 17 bases separating them. The chain's CDR3 is CASSSPGGGRGYTF. The CDR3, as DNA: TGTGCCAGCAGTTCCCCCGGCGGGGGCCGGGGCTACACCTTC.

The chain uses TRBV5-1 and TRBJ2-7; TRBD1 is a possible D gene (5 bases). The CDR3 loop spans 14 amino acids. Looked up from germline, CDR1 is SGHRS and CDR2 is YFSETQ. The germline V and J ends were trimmed by 2 bases and 2 bases, with 11 bases remaining between them. CDR3 coding DNA: TGCGCCAGCAGCTTAGGGTCAGGGACCTACGAGCAGTACTTC. It yields the protein CASSLGSGTYEQYF.

The V call is TRBV25-1, the J call TRBJ2-5, with D possibly being TRBD1 (7 bases). The CDR3 length is 15 residues. V shed 2 bases and J shed 2 bases, with 12 bases lying between them. The germline V gene has CDR1 MGHDK and CDR2 SYGVNS. CDR3 sequence reads: CASSEEAGGQETQYF. CDR3 bases: TGTGCCAGCAGTGAAGAGGCAGGGGGGCAAGAGACCCAGTACTTC.

The count of this clone is one. This chain uses TRBV9 with TRBJ2-2; D might be TRBD2 (6 bases). The germline V gene encodes CDR1 SGDLS and CDR2 YYNGEE. The CDR3 sequence is 15 residues long. V gave up 1 base and J gave up 5 bases, with 12 bases separating them. This CDR3 is CASSVMTGGTGELFF. The CDR3, as DNA: TGTGCCAGCAGCGTAATGACCGGAGGGACCGGGGAGCTGTTTTTT.

The chain has TRBV28 and TRBJ2-2; 9 bases are a match to TRBD1. The length of the CDR3 is 16 residues. Germline V gives CDR1 MDHEN, CDR2 SYDVKM. V was pared by 6 bases and J by 3 bases, with 8 bases of the junction left unmatched. CDR3 sequence: CASRADRGLYTGELFF. As DNA, the CDR3 is TGTGCCAGCAGAGCGGACAGGGGCTTGTACACCGGGGAGCTGTTTTTT.

CDR3 coding DNA: TGTGCCAGCAGTTCGAGCACCGGGGAGCTGTTTTTT. Translated: CASSSSTGELFF. This chain connects TRBV27 to TRBJ2-2, with unresolved D. This CDR3 has 12 residues. V lost 4 bases and J 4 bases, leaving 4 bases between the germline ends. Germline V gene data show CDR1 as MNHEY and CDR2 as SMNVEV (reference sequence).

The gene calls are TRBV18 and TRBJ2-7; 8 bases map to TRBD1. The CDR3 consists of 19 residues. The trim removed 2 bases at V and 2 bases at J, leaving 17 bases unmatched. The germline gives CDR1 KGHSH, CDR2 LQKENI. The CDR3 loop reads CASSPDTPKTGEDAYEQYF. CDR3 DNA sequence: TGTGCCAGCTCACCAGACACCCCGAAGACAGGGGAGGACGCCTACGAGCAGTACTTC.

The V gene is TRBV7-2, the J gene TRBJ1-5; D gene unclear. The ends were cut back, 4 bases at V and 4 bases at J, with 11 bases in the middle. Germline CDR1 SGHTA, CDR2 FQGNSA. There are 14 residues in the CDR3. This chain's CDR3 is CASSSGSTNQPQHF. CDR3 DNA sequence: TGTGCCAGCAGCTCCGGTTCCACGAATCAGCCCCAGCATTTT.

Turning to this clone: At one of its ends the junction is not consistent with the germline gene, which may arise from a read error. The same CDR3 also results from other DNA sequences found in this sample. The V and J genes are TRBV5-3 and TRBJ2-7, with 8 bases fitting TRBD1. TRBV5-3 is marked as an open reading frame, function uncertain. The CDR3 contains 13 residues. CDR3 nucleotides: TGCGCCAGCAGCCAAAGGACAGGGAGGGAGCAGTACTTC. Amino acid sequence: CASSQRTGREQYF.

The chain joins TRBV11-2 to TRBJ2-1; 12 bases fit TRBD2. Germline CDR1 and CDR2: SGHAT and FQNNGV. The CDR3 is 15 residues long. Losses at the gene ends were 4 bases for V and 8 bases for J; bases not matched to a gene: 6. For the CDR3, the DNA is TGTGCCAGCAGCTATACTAGCGGGAGGTGGGATGAGCAGTTCTTC. Its translation is CASSYTSGRWDEQFF.

The chain is built from TRBV6-1 and TRBJ2-7; possible D gene TRBD2, 5 bases. Deletions cut 1 base from V and 3 bases from J, with 13 bases between. The CDR3 runs 15 residues. From germline, CDR1 is MNHNS and CDR2 SASEGT. This chain's CDR3 is CASSEGRQRHYEQYF. CDR3 in DNA: TGTGCCAGCAGTGAAGGAAGGCAGCGGCACTACGAGCAGTACTTC.

The chain is built from TRBV4-2 and TRBJ2-7, with TRBD2 matching over 12 bases. CDR1 and CDR2 from the germline V gene are LGHNA and YNFKEQ. The length of the CDR3 is 16 residues. Trimming cost V 4 bases and J 2 bases; bases outside gene matches: 6. The CDR3 here is CASSRSTSGRTYEQYF. For the CDR3, the DNA is TGTGCCAGCAGCCGATCTACTAGCGGGAGGACCTACGAGCAGTACTTC.

This rearrangement joins TRBV30 to TRBJ1-5; D gene uncertain. V was cut by 4 bases and J by 6 bases, with 16 bases left in between. CDR1 is GTSNPN, CDR2 SVGIG, per germline (reference sequence). CDR3 length equals 14 residues. Here the CDR3 reads CAWTKPSEGQPQHF. CDR3 coding DNA: TGTGCCTGGACAAAACCTTCTGAGGGTCAGCCCCAGCATTTT.

This clone showed up just once. The rearrangement links TRBV9 to TRBJ2-1, with 12 positions matching TRBD1. J was trimmed by 6 bases and V by 0 bases; bases with no gene match: 4. Germline V gene data show CDR1 as SGDLS and CDR2 as YYNGEE. The length of the CDR3 is 16 residues. CDR3 sequence: CASSVVGTGGPNEQFF. DNA of the CDR3: TGTGCCAGCAGCGTAGTGGGGACAGGGGGCCCCAATGAGCAGTTCTTC.

The V and J genes are TRBV21-1 and TRBJ2-1; the listed D gene, TRBD2, was not tested against the DNA. TRBV21-1 is an annotated pseudogene. There are 17 residues in the CDR3. CDR3 protein: CASQTSGRASSYNEQFF. CDR3 bases: TGTGCCTCCCAGACTAGCGGGAGGGCAAGCTCCTACAATGAGCAGTTCTTC.

The rearrangement links TRBV11-2 to TRBJ2-7, with TRBD1 matching over 12 bases. Germline V gene data show CDR1 as SGHAT and CDR2 as FQNNGV. The CDR3 spans 17 residues. After removal of 1 base from V and 3 bases from J, the junction contained 7 bases not matched to a gene. This CDR3 reads CASSLGTGQGAIYEQYF. CDR3 coding DNA: TGTGCCAGCAGCTTAGGGACGGGACAGGGGGCAATCTACGAGCAGTACTTC.

Written as DNA, the CDR3 is TGTGCCAGCAGCCATCCGGGACAGGGCCCCCAACGCACCGGGGAGCTGTTTTTT. This codes for CASSHPGQGPQRTGELFF. The chain couples TRBV7-9 to TRBJ2-2; 9 bases fit TRBD1. The CDR3 sequence is 18 residues long. V gave up 5 bases and J gave up 4 bases; unmatched junction bases: 14. Germline CDR1 is SEHNR and CDR2 is FQNEAQ (reference sequence).